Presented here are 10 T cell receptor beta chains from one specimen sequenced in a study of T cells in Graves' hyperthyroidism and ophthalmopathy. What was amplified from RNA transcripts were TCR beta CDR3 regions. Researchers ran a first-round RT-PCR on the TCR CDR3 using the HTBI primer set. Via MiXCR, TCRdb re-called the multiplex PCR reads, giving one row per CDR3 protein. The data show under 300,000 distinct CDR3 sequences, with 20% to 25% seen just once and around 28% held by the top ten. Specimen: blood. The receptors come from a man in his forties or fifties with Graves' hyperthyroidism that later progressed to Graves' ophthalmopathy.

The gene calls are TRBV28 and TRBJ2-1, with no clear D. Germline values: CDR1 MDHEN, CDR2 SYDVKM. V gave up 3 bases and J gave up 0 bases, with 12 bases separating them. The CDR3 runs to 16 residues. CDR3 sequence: CASSFSTSSSYNEQFF. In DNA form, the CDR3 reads TGTGCCAGCAGTTTTAGCACCTCAAGCTCCTACAATGAGCAGTTCTTC.

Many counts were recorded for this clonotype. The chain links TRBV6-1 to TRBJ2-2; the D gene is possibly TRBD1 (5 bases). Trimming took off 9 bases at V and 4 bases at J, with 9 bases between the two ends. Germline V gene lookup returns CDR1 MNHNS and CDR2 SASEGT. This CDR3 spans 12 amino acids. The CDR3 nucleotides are TGTGCCAGTAGGGGTGGCACCGGGGAGCTGTTTTTT. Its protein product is CASRGGTGELFF.

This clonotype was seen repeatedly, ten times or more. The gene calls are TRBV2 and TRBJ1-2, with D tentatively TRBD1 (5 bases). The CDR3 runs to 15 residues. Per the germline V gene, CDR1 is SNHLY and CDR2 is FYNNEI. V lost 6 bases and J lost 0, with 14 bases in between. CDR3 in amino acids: CASRKGMSTNYGYTF. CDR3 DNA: TGTGCCAGCAGGAAGGGGATGTCTACTAACTATGGCTACACCTTC.

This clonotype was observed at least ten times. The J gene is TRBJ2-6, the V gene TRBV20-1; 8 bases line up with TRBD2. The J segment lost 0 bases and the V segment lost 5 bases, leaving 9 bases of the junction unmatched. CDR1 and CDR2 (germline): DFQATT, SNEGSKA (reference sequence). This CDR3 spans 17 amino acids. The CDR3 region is CSAPPGGAASGANVLTF. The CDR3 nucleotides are TGCAGTGCTCCCCCGGGGGGGGCAGCCTCTGGGGCCAACGTCCTGACTTTC.

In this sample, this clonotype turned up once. The CDR3 DNA sequence: TGTGCCAGCTCTGGTAGCGGGAGAAGGGTGATCTACGAGCAGTACTTC. Translation: CASSGSGRRVIYEQYF. The J gene is TRBJ2-7, the V gene TRBV6-2 or TRBV6-3; 9 bases align to TRBD2. Germline V CDR1 and CDR2: MNHEY, SVGEGT. Unmatched junction bases numbered 14, after V lost 8 bases and J lost 3 bases. CDR3 length: 16 residues.

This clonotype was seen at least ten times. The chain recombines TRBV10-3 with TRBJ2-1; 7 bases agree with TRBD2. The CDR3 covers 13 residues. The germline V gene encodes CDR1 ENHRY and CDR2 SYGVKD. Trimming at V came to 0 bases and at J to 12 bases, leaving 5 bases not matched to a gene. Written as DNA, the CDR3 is TGTGCCATCAGTGAGTCCGATGGCGGGAGGCAGTTCTTC. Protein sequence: CAISESDGGRQFF.

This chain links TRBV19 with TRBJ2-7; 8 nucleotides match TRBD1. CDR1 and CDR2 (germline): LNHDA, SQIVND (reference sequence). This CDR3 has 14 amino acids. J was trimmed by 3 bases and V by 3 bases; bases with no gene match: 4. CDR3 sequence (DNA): TGTGCCAGTAGTATTGGGACAGGAAACTACGAGCAGTACTTC. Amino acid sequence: CASSIGTGNYEQYF.

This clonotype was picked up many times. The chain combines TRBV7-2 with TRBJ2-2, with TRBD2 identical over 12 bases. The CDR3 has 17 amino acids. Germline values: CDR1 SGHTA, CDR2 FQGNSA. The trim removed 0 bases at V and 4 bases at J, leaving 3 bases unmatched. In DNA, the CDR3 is TGTGCCAGCAGCTTAGCTCCTAGCGGGAGGGTCACCGGGGAGCTGTTTTTT. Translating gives CASSLAPSGRVTGELFF.

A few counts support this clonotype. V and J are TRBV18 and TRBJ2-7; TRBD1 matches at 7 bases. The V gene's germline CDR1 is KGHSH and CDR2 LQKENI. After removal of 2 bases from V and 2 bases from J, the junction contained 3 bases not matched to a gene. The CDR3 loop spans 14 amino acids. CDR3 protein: CASSPLQGPYEQYF. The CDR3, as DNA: TGTGCCAGCTCACCATTACAGGGGCCCTACGAGCAGTACTTC. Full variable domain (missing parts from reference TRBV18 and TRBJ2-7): NAGVMQNPRHLVRRRGQEARLRCSPMKGHSHVYWYRQLPEEGLKFMVYLQKENIIDESGMPKERFSAEFPKEGPSILRIQQVVRGDSAAYFCASSPLQGPYEQYFGPGTRLTVT.

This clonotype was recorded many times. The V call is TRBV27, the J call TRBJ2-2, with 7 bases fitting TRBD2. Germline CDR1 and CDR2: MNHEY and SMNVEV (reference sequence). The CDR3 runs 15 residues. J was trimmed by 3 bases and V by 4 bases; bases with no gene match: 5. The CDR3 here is CASSWLAGYTGELFF. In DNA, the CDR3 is TGTGCCAGCAGTTGGTTAGCGGGCTACACCGGGGAGCTGTTTTTT.